The clone carrying this TCR beta chain was seen only a few times. No antigen is known for it. The data belong to a study of blood T cells in healthy people across ages. Study-wide findings and caveats: Long-lived and aged donors differed, with more naive CD4+ cells and higher diversity in the long-lived. Not knowing donor CMV status may have confounded expanded clonotype changes.

It was around 9 milliliters of peripheral blood that were drawn from each donor. Sample-barcoded 5' priming and a J-beta primer mix drove a second PCR of roughly 6 to 12 cycles. All cDNA molecules were each tagged by a template-switch adaptor with 12 random nucleotides. TCRdb reprocessed the 5' RACE reads with MiXCR, giving one entry per CDR3 protein. Here the sample spans 1.5 million to 2 million distinct CDR3 sequences, roughly 52% being singletons. V lost 3 bases and J lost 3; bases outside the gene matches: 3. Germline lookup yields CDR1 MNHEY and CDR2 SMNVEV (reference sequence). This CDR3 spans 14 amino acids.

Sequenced input: blood. The clonotype originates from a woman in her 40s in good health. V usage is TRBV27 and J usage is TRBJ2-3; 7 nucleotides line up with TRBD2. CDR3 coding DNA: TGTGCCAGCAGTTTTGCGCGGGGGACAGATACGCAGTATTTT. Its protein is CASSFARGTDTQYF.